This paragraph covers one T cell receptor (beta chain) sequence. Profiling relied on immunoSEQ multiplex PCR, and the TCRdb table lists in-frame clones only, not all of them. The data show under 25,000 clones, around 70% seen once. The record originates from a study of PD-1 blockade in classical Hodgkin lymphoma. This CDR3 spans 15 amino acids. Deletions cut 4 bases from V and 2 bases from J, with 12 bases between. CDR1 MNHNS and CDR2 SASEGT come from the germline V gene. Time point defined: cycle 4 day 1 (C4D1), after more than 5 weeks of nivolumab. No patient escaped relapse after autologous stem cell transplantation, and brentuximab vedotin exposure varied.

The sample here was peripheral blood mononuclear cells (PBMCs), taken before the fourth cycle of nivolumab. The sequence came from a human donor with classical Hodgkin lymphoma. The chain combines TRBV6-1 with TRBJ2-1, with D perhaps matching TRBD2 (6 bases). The DNA of the CDR3 is TGTGCCAGCAGTGCCGGTAGCGGACCCTACAATGAGCAGTTCTTC. Translation: CASSAGSGPYNEQFF.